One and the same sample provided the 9 T cell receptor beta chains below, sequenced in a study of T cell changes during pregnancy in multiple sclerosis. Only in-frame clones appear in the TCRdb table, and some are missing; sequencing was by immunoSEQ multiplex PCR. Found here are about 100,000 clones, about 94% of them singletons; the top ten hold more than 0.8%. Sequencing was performed on peripheral blood, taken before pregnancy. These receptors all come from a female donor with multiple sclerosis, enrolled in a pregnancy study.

The chain couples TRBV11-2 to TRBJ2-1; 9 nucleotides line up with TRBD1. Germline V gives CDR1 SGHAT, CDR2 FQNNGV. Unmatched junction bases numbered 8, after V lost 5 bases and J lost 9 bases. The CDR3 runs 14 residues. CDR3 residues: CASSLGTGTVEQFF. As DNA, the CDR3 is TGTGCCAGCAGCCTCGGGACAGGGACGGTTGAGCAGTTCTTC.

The chain links TRBV19 to TRBJ2-1, with 11 bases that match TRBD2. Per the germline V gene, CDR1 is LNHDA and CDR2 is SQIVND (reference sequence). Trimming removed 3 bases from V and 4 bases from J; junction bases left unmatched: 8. The CDR3 has 17 residues. The CDR3 region is CASSISPGLAVYNEQFF. CDR3 DNA: TGTGCCAGTAGTATTTCACCGGGACTAGCGGTTTACAATGAGCAGTTCTTC.

This chain links TRBV15 with TRBJ1-3; 7 nucleotides line up with TRBD1. Germline V gene data show CDR1 as LNHNV and CDR2 as YYDKDF (reference sequence). This CDR3 is built from 16 residues. Losses at the gene ends were 2 bases for V and 7 bases for J; bases not matched to a gene: 11. The chain's CDR3 is CATSRRRQGRGNTIYF. CDR3 sequence (DNA): TGTGCCACCAGCAGACGCAGACAGGGCAGGGGGAACACCATATATTTT.

This sequence joins TRBV7-6 and TRBJ2-3; the D gene is possibly TRBD1 (6 bases). The germline V gene has CDR1 SGHVS and CDR2 FNYEAQ. The CDR3 has 16 amino acids. The V and J ends lost 5 bases and 0 bases respectively, with 15 bases between them. DNA for the CDR3: TGTGCCAGCAGCGTCCCCAGGGGACGTAGCACAGATACGCAGTATTTT. Translating gives CASSVPRGRSTDTQYF.

The CDR3 DNA reads as TGTGCCAGCAAGGTCGGGCGGGGGTATGGCTACACCTTC. It yields the protein CASKVGRGYGYTF. This chain links TRBV2 with TRBJ1-2; tentatively, D is TRBD1 (5 bases). Trimming shortened V by 7 bases and J by 5 bases, and 14 bases separated the two germline ends. Germline V lookup: CDR1 SNHLY, CDR2 FYNNEI. CDR3 length: 13 amino acids.

This rearrangement joins TRBV5-5 to TRBJ2-6; 15 bases line up with TRBD2. The germline gives CDR1 SGHKS, CDR2 YYEKEE (reference sequence). Unmatched junction bases numbered 12, after V lost 5 bases and J lost 3 bases. The CDR3 extends over 20 amino acids. CDR3: CASSLARAGLAGGGANVLTF. CDR3 nucleotide sequence: TGTGCCAGCAGTCTAGCCAGGGCGGGACTAGCGGGAGGTGGGGCCAACGTCCTGACTTTC.

The rearrangement uses TRBV9 and TRBJ2-2; 11 positions match TRBD2. From germline, CDR1 is SGDLS and CDR2 YYNGEE. Trimming cost V 3 bases and J 0 bases; bases outside gene matches: 10. The CDR3 totals 19 residues. In DNA form, the CDR3 reads TGTGCCAGCAGCGCCTCCGGGACTAGCGGAGCCCCGAACACCGGGGAGCTGTTTTTT. Amino acids: CASSASGTSGAPNTGELFF.

V usage is TRBV28 and J usage is TRBJ2-6; D ambiguous. The CDR3 consists of 15 residues. The germline CDR1 and CDR2 sequences are MDHEN and SYDVKM. V was cut by 4 bases and J by 0 bases, with 7 bases left in between. CDR3 bases: TGTGCCAGCAGTTCGGGTGGCTCTGGGGCCAACGTCCTGACTTTC. This sequence encodes CASSSGGSGANVLTF.

This clone appeared once. V usage is TRBV19 and J usage is TRBJ1-1; D ambiguous. The CDR3 totals 16 residues. Trimming stripped 0 bases from V and 2 bases from J, with 13 bases between. The V gene's germline CDR1 is LNHDA and CDR2 SQIVND (reference sequence). CDR3 protein: CASSIDISAANTEAFF. The DNA for the CDR3 is TGTGCCAGTAGTATAGATATCTCGGCGGCAAACACTGAAGCTTTCTTT.